This TCR beta chain was sequenced for a study of T cell responses to AZD1222 COVID-19 vaccine. Study-wide findings and caveats: Clonal diversity may have been underestimated, and the donors were mostly white British, with more females than males.

V shed 3 bases and J shed 3 bases, with 6 bases lying between them. Germline assignment: CDR1 MNHNS and CDR2 SASEGT. The CDR3 is 12 residues long. As concerns this clone: The antigen is undetermined.

Using immunoSEQ multiplex PCR, the repertoire was profiled, and TCRdb retains in-frame clones only, with some absent. The sample has fewer than 200,000 clones; about nine tenths are singletons. The chain has TRBV6-1 and TRBJ2-7; D is unclear. This TCR came from an adult who received the MenACWY meningococcal vaccine as a control. The sample consisted of peripheral blood, taken 28 days after the second dose of the MenACWY control vaccine. The CDR3 reads CASSDLFYEQYF. CDR3 in DNA: TGTGCCAGCAGTGACCTGTTCTACGAGCAGTACTTC.